These 18 T cell receptor beta chains came from one sample sequenced in a study of cytomegalovirus exposure and HLA in healthy donors (dated by TCRdb to between 2016 and 2019). Libraries were made using the immunoSEQ multiplex PCR assay. Held by TCRdb, this immuneACCESS table contains in-frame sequences only and omits some clones. Under half of the omission traces to an unresolved V gene where checked; the cause of the rest is unknown. The sample table shows roughly 150,000 clones, and about 88% are seen once. In total, the top ten clones hold about 2.7% of the sample. Sequenced input: PBMCs. Receptor source: a man between 18 and 29 years old in good health and CMV-seronegative.

This clone showed up just a few times. The V call is TRBV6-1, the J call TRBJ2-5; 12 bases are shared with TRBD2. V dropped 4 bases and J dropped 5; count of bases not matched to a gene: 14. Germline values: CDR1 MNHNS, CDR2 SASEGT. The CDR3 spans 18 residues. CDR3 residues: CASSANRILAGGDETQYF. The CDR3 coding sequence is TGTGCCAGCAGTGCAAACCGAATACTAGCGGGAGGTGACGAGACCCAGTACTTC.

This chain connects TRBV25-1 to TRBJ1-4; D uncertain. V lost 8 bases to trimming and J lost 7 bases, with 14 bases between them. Germline V CDR1 and CDR2: MGHDK, SYGVNS. CDR3 size: 13 residues. CDR3 amino acids: CASSMSGPEKLFF. CDR3 nucleotides: TGTGCCAGCTCTATGAGCGGGCCTGAAAAACTGTTTTTT.

CDR3 region: CASSLRTSGANTGELFF. DNA for the CDR3: TGCGCCAGCAGCTTGAGGACTAGCGGAGCGAACACCGGGGAGCTGTTTTTT. The chain carries TRBV5-1 and TRBJ2-2; TRBD2 agrees at 10 bases. This CDR3 is built from 17 residues. J lost 0 bases, V lost 1 base, and 3 bases had no gene match. Germline lookup yields CDR1 SGHRS and CDR2 YFSETQ. The whole variable domain, filled in from reference TRBV5-1 and TRBJ2-2, reads KAGVTQTPRYLIKTRGQQVTLSCSPISGHRSVSWYQQTPGQGLQFLFEYFSETQRNKGNFPGRFSGRQFSNSRSEMNVSTLELGDSALYLCASSLRTSGANTGELFFGEGSRLTVL.

This clone has a single count. The chain joins TRBV18 to TRBJ2-7; 8 bases are a match to TRBD1. The V gene end was trimmed by 5 bases and the J gene end by 0 bases; junction bases not matched to a gene: 3. CDR3 size: 14 residues. Germline V CDR1 and CDR2: KGHSH, LQKENI. In DNA form, the CDR3 reads TGTGCCAGCTCAGACAGGGGAAGCTCCTACGAGCAGTACTTC. Translated, it gives CASSDRGSSYEQYF.

The CDR3, as DNA: TGTGCCAGCAGCGCGGAACAGGACGTCCTCTCACCCCTCCACTTT. Protein: CASSAEQDVLSPLHF. The chain employs TRBV27 and TRBJ1-6, with D possibly matching TRBD1 (5 bases). Germline V lookup: CDR1 MNHEY, CDR2 SMNVEV (reference sequence). This CDR3 is built from 15 residues. The V gene lost 6 bases and the J gene lost 10 bases, with 19 bases spanning the gap.

The CDR3 region is CASSSAGITDTQYF. CDR3 sequence (DNA): TGTGCCAGCAGTTCGGCAGGGATCACAGATACGCAGTATTTT. The V gene is TRBV27, the J gene TRBJ2-3; the D gene is possibly TRBD1 (5 bases). The CDR3 is 14 amino acids. The germline V gene encodes CDR1 MNHEY and CDR2 SMNVEV (reference sequence). Trimming took off 4 bases at V and 2 bases at J, with 10 bases between the two ends.

The V and J genes are TRBV30 and TRBJ1-1, with TRBD1 matching over 8 bases. The V gene end was trimmed by 2 bases and the J gene end by 1 base; junction bases not matched to a gene: 6. This CDR3 region has 15 residues. Germline values: CDR1 GTSNPN, CDR2 SVGIG (reference sequence). The CDR3 region has the DNA TGTGCCTGGAGTCCAGGACAGGGATGGAACACTGAAGCTTTCTTT. Translation: CAWSPGQGWNTEAFF.

The J gene is TRBJ2-3, the V gene TRBV20-1; maybe TRBD1 (6 bases). The germline V gene encodes CDR1 DFQATT and CDR2 SNEGSKA (reference sequence). Trimming shortened V by 5 bases and J by 9 bases, and 12 bases separated the two germline ends. The CDR3 totals 11 residues. The CDR3 loop reads CSALTGPTQYF. As DNA, the CDR3 is TGCAGTGCTTTAACAGGGCCAACGCAGTATTTT.

CDR3 in amino acids: CASSFLDLNTEAFF. The CDR3 DNA reads TGTGCCAGCAGTTTTTTAGACTTGAACACTGAAGCTTTCTTT. This chain connects TRBV6-1 to TRBJ1-1; no clear D. The length of the CDR3 is 14 residues. In germline, CDR1 is MNHNS, CDR2 SASEGT. Trimming took off 5 bases at V and 0 bases at J, with 10 bases between the two ends.

CDR3 loop: CASSLRDRYNEKLFF. CDR3 sequence (DNA): TGTGCCAGCAGCTTGAGGGACAGATACAATGAAAAACTGTTTTTT. V and J are TRBV11-2 and TRBJ1-4; 7 bases map to TRBD1. With V trimmed by 3 bases and J by 5 bases, 6 bases remained unmatched. CDR1 and CDR2 (germline): SGHAT, FQNNGV. This CDR3 spans 15 amino acids.

This chain links TRBV5-4 with TRBJ1-2; TRBD1 might be the D (6 bases). CDR1 SGHNT and CDR2 YYREEE come from the germline V gene (reference sequence). CDR3 length equals 13 residues. The germline V and J ends were trimmed by 1 base and 9 bases, with 13 bases remaining between them. CDR3 sequence reads: CASSLQGSRSYTF. As DNA, the CDR3 is TGTGCCAGCAGCTTGCAGGGGAGTAGAAGCTACACCTTC.

V and J are TRBV6-1 and TRBJ1-5; D ambiguous. V lost 6 bases to trimming and J lost 7 bases, with 19 bases between them. CDR1 is MNHNS, CDR2 SASEGT, per germline. The CDR3 has 15 amino acids. The CDR3: CASSLERAFGQPQHF. In nucleotides, the CDR3 is TGTGCCAGCAGCCTCGAGAGGGCTTTCGGGCAGCCCCAGCATTTT.

The chain has TRBV4-1 and TRBJ2-5; 9 nucleotides align to TRBD1. Germline CDR1 MGHRA, CDR2 YSYEKL. The CDR3 extends over 18 amino acids. With 0 bases clipped from V and 4 bases from J, the junction kept 12 bases outside the gene matches. This CDR3 is CASSQDGGTGKLGETQYF. DNA of the CDR3: TGCGCCAGCAGCCAAGACGGCGGGACAGGGAAGTTGGGAGAGACCCAGTACTTC.

V usage is TRBV5-4 and J usage is TRBJ2-3; D possibly corresponds to TRBD2 (5 bases). The CDR3 spans 13 residues. From germline, CDR1 is SGHNT and CDR2 YYREEE (reference sequence). Deletions cut 6 bases from V and 2 bases from J, with 10 bases between. The CDR3 nucleotides read TGTGCCAGCACCCGAGCGGACACAGATACGCAGTATTTT. Encoded protein: CASTRADTDTQYF.

This clone was seen only a few times. The chain links TRBV9 to TRBJ1-4; D is undetermined. Trimming shortened V by 2 bases and J by 0 bases, and 17 bases separated the two germline ends. Germline V gives CDR1 SGDLS, CDR2 YYNGEE. This CDR3 is built from 18 residues. CDR3 nucleotides: TGTGCCAGCAGCGTCGGAGGTAACCCACAAACAACTAATGAAAAACTGTTTTTT. The encoded protein is CASSVGGNPQTTNEKLFF.

The V and J genes are TRBV30 and TRBJ1-1; TRBD1 matches 9 bases. This CDR3 comprises 16 residues. CDR1 GTSNPN and CDR2 SVGIG come from the germline V gene (reference sequence). V shed 3 bases and J 3 bases; nucleotides not matched to a gene: 11. The CDR3: CAWRERPGQGDTEAFF. The CDR3 region has the DNA TGTGCCTGGAGAGAGAGACCGGGACAGGGAGACACTGAAGCTTTCTTT.

The V gene is TRBV11-3, the J gene TRBJ2-3, with 8 bases matching TRBD2. Trimming removed 5 bases from V and 7 bases from J; junction bases left unmatched: 8. The CDR3 totals 14 residues. CDR1 SGHNT and CDR2 YENEEA come from the germline V gene. The CDR3 sequence is CASSPSGSGYTQYF. CDR3 bases: TGTGCCAGCAGCCCAAGCGGGAGTGGATATACGCAGTATTTT.

This chain joins TRBV6-1 and TRBJ2-7; D unclear. Per the germline V gene, CDR1 is MNHNS and CDR2 is SASEGT. Trimming removed 7 bases at V and 3 bases at J, with 7 bases between. The CDR3 is made up of 11 amino acids. The CDR3: CASTLFYEQYF. As DNA, the CDR3 is TGTGCCAGCACTTTATTCTACGAGCAGTACTTC.